This is a list of T cell receptor beta chains from one sample in a study of T cell changes during pregnancy in multiple sclerosis. The table came from immunoSEQ multiplex PCR; TCRdb's copy has only in-frame clones and leaves some out. The data show approximately 30,000 clones, around nine tenths seen once. Sequenced material: CD4+ T cells from peripheral blood mononuclear cells, taken in the first trimester of pregnancy. The receptor set was obtained from a female donor in good health, enrolled as a control in a pregnancy study. Both conserved end residues are part of each CDR3. The D gene is left open where the match is weak. The size field is filled for only some rows; it gives once, few, many or a size class.

>TRBJ2-3|TRBV7-3|NA|TRBD2
CASSLISGTSRIDTQYF
TGTGCCAGCAGCTTGATATCCGGGACTAGTCGAATTGATACGCAGTATTTT
>TRBJ1-2|TRBV30|once|NA
CAWSDELNYGYTF
TGTGCCTGGAGTGACGAACTTAACTATGGCTACACCTTC
>TRBJ1-4|TRBV19|NA|NA
CASTTDWGGLFF
TGTGCCAGTACAACAGACTGGGGGGGTCTGTTTTTT
>TRBJ2-7|TRBV11-2|NA|NA
CATTGGLIYEQYF
TGTGCCACCACAGGGGGACTAATATACGAGCAGTACTTC
>TRBJ2-7|TRBV29-1|NA|NA
CSVAEPGEQYF
TGCAGCGTAGCGGAACCCGGCGAGCAGTACTTC
>TRBJ2-2|TRBV5-1|NA|NA
CASSTGQWDGELFF
TGCGCCAGCAGCACCGGACAGTGGGACGGGGAGCTGTTTTTT
>TRBJ2-1|TRBV1|NA|NA
CTSSQVRMREGPRWNEQFF
TGCACCAGCAGCCAAGTGAGGATGCGGGAGGGCCCTCGTTGGAATGAGCAGTTCTTC
>TRBJ1-5|TRBV2|NA|NA
CASSGQVLPNQPQHF
TGTGCCAGCAGTGGACAGGTCCTCCCCAATCAGCCCCAGCATTTT
>TRBJ1-1|TRBV5-5|NA|NA
CASSFGGMDTEAFF
TGTGCCAGCAGCTTCGGGGGGATGGACACTGAAGCTTTCTTT
>TRBJ2-7|TRBV4-3|NA|TRBD2
CASSQGTSGTSPPYEQYF
TGCGCCAGCAGCCAGGGGACTAGCGGGACCTCCCCACCATACGAGCAGTACTTC
>TRBJ1-2|TRBV5-1|NA|TRBD1
CASSSPDREYGYTF
TGCGCCAGCAGCTCCCCTGACAGGGAGTATGGCTACACCTTC
>TRBJ1-5|TRBV9|NA|NA
CASSVGSGESGQPQHF
TGTGCCAGCAGCGTAGGGTCCGGTGAGTCAGGCCAGCCCCAGCATTTT
>TRBJ1-5|TRBV10-3|NA|NA
CATSWTALMYSNQPQHF
TGTGCCACATCTTGGACAGCTTTAATGTATAGCAATCAGCCCCAGCATTTT
>TRBJ1-1|TRBV28|NA|NA
CASRGGSSTEAFF
TGTGCCAGCCGGGGGGGTTCTAGCACTGAAGCTTTCTTT
>TRBJ2-5|TRBV18|NA|NA
CASSPDRAGQETQYF
TGTGCCAGCTCACCAGACAGGGCGGGACAAGAGACCCAGTACTTC
>TRBJ2-3|TRBV11-2|NA|TRBD1
CASSLFGTGEPDTQYF
TGTGCCAGCAGCCTCTTCGGGACAGGGGAGCCAGATACGCAGTATTTT
>TRBJ1-5|TRBV18|NA|NA
CASSPNRDQPQHF
TGTGCCAGCTCACCCAACAGAGATCAGCCCCAGCATTTT
>TRBJ2-1|TRBV7-3|NA|TRBD2
CASSRGSAGLNEQFF
TGTGCCAGCAGCCGAGGATCAGCGGGATTGAATGAGCAGTTCTTC
>TRBJ1-2|TRBV5-6|NA|NA
CASSTDTFYGYTF
TGTGCCAGCAGCACGGACACCTTCTATGGCTACACCTTC
>TRBJ2-1|TRBV5-4|NA|TRBD2
CASSPVGGTAGNEQFF
TGTGCCAGCAGCCCCGTGGGGGGGACCGCCGGAAATGAGCAGTTCTTC
>TRBJ2-3|TRBV7-9|NA|NA
CASSLGGGSADTQYF
TGTGCCAGCAGCTTAGGTGGGGGGTCCGCAGATACGCAGTATTTT
>TRBJ2-2|TRBV1|NA|NA
CTSSQDPGQGASGSNTGELFF
TGCACCAGCAGCCAAGATCCTGGACAGGGGGCGAGCGGGAGTAACACCGGGGAGCTGTTTTTT
>TRBJ2-1|TRBV4-1|NA|NA
CASSQVVSGVGEQFF
TGCGCCAGCAGCCAAGTTGTGTCGGGGGTGGGTGAGCAGTTCTTC
>TRBJ1-1|TRBV28|NA|TRBD1
CASSSGGQEAPEAFF
TGTGCCAGCAGTTCCGGGGGACAGGAGGCCCCTGAAGCTTTCTTT
>TRBJ2-7|TRBV28|once|TRBD2
CASTGVAGGPDSYEQYF
TGTGCCAGCACGGGAGTAGCGGGAGGGCCGGACTCCTACGAGCAGTACTTC
>TRBJ1-2|TRBV25-1|NA|NA
CASSFSGIYGYTF
TGTGCCAGCAGTTTCTCAGGGATCTATGGCTACACCTTC
>TRBJ2-7|TRBV5-1|NA|TRBD1
CASSDWDRGNDEQYF
TGCGCCAGCAGCGATTGGGACAGGGGAAACGACGAGCAGTACTTC
>TRBJ2-3|TRBV6-5|NA|TRBD2
CASSDSGRAADTQYF
TGTGCCAGCAGTGACTCCGGGAGGGCCGCAGATACGCAGTATTTT
>TRBJ1-1|TRBV18|NA|NA
CASTPTGMNTEAFF
TGTGCCAGCACGCCCACAGGGATGAACACTGAAGCTTTCTTT
>TRBJ2-1|TRBV10-3|NA|TRBD2
CAISESSGGASNEQFF
TGTGCCATCAGTGAGAGTAGCGGGGGGGCTAGCAATGAGCAGTTCTTC
>TRBJ2-1|TRBV7-2|NA|TRBD1
CASSPLTGEEQFF
TGTGCCAGCAGCCCATTAACAGGGGAAGAGCAGTTCTTC
>TRBJ2-7|TRBV5-1|NA|NA
CASSPNGQVSDEQYF
TGCGCCAGCAGCCCAAATGGACAAGTGAGCGACGAGCAGTACTTC
>TRBJ1-2|TRBV25-1|NA|TRBD1
CASSAGTVINYGYTF
TGTGCCAGCAGTGCAGGGACAGTGATTAACTATGGCTACACCTTC
>TRBJ1-4|TRBV5-5|once|TRBD1
CASSSSTGVGEKLFF
TGTGCCAGCAGCTCGTCTACAGGGGTAGGGGAAAAACTGTTTTTT
>TRBJ2-1|TRBV28|NA|NA
CASTWWSSNNEQFF
TGTGCCAGCACCTGGTGGTCTAGCAACAATGAGCAGTTCTTC
>TRBJ1-1|TRBV5-1|NA|NA
CASSLTRGDTEAFF
TGCGCCAGCAGCTTGACCAGGGGAGACACTGAAGCTTTCTTT
>TRBJ1-3|TRBV7-2|once|TRBD1
CASSPTGGSGNTIYF
TGTGCCAGCAGCCCAACAGGGGGCTCTGGAAACACCATATATTTT
>TRBJ1-5|TRBV6-6|NA|NA
CASSYDSGNQPQHF
TGTGCCAGCAGCTACGACTCGGGCAATCAGCCCCAGCATTTT
>TRBJ2-7|TRBV6-6|NA|NA
CASSYSRGGAGYEQYF
TGTGCCAGCAGTTACTCGAGGGGGGGGGCAGGGTACGAGCAGTACTTC
>TRBJ2-7|TRBV13|NA|TRBD2
CASSGWVAGDLEQYF
TGTGCCAGCAGCGGATGGGTAGCGGGGGACCTCGAGCAGTACTTC
>TRBJ1-2|TRBV10-3|NA|NA
CAISESILLYGYTF
TGTGCCATCAGTGAGTCGATCTTACTCTATGGCTACACCTTC
>TRBJ2-3|TRBV18|NA|TRBD2
CASSPQTSGRADTQYF
TGTGCCAGCTCACCACAAACTAGCGGGAGGGCAGATACGCAGTATTTT
>TRBJ1-2|TRBV7-8|NA|NA
CASSLARQGMFSGYGYTF
TGTGCCAGCAGCTTAGCGAGGCAGGGGATGTTTTCAGGCTATGGCTACACCTTC
>TRBJ2-3|TRBV7-3|NA|NA
CASSLTPDTQYF
TGTGCCAGCAGCTTAACCCCGGATACGCAGTATTTT
>TRBJ1-1|TRBV27|NA|NA
CASSFRPQILNTEAFF
TGTGCCAGCAGTTTCCGCCCACAGATCCTGAACACTGAAGCTTTCTTT
>TRBJ2-7|TRBV5-1|NA|NA
CASSLIVGQTYEQYF
TGCGCCAGCAGCTTGATCGTCGGACAGACGTACGAGCAGTACTTC
>TRBJ1-1|TRBV7-8|NA|TRBD1
CASSSRQGEHEAFF
TGTGCCAGCAGCTCCAGACAGGGAGAGCATGAAGCTTTCTTT
>TRBJ1-3|TRBV28|NA|TRBD1
CASTLQGARGNTIYF
TGTGCCAGCACTCTACAGGGGGCGCGAGGAAACACCATATATTTT
>TRBJ1-4|TRBV7-9|NA|TRBD1
CASSDRDANEKLFF
TGTGCCAGCAGCGACAGGGACGCTAATGAAAAACTGTTTTTT
>TRBJ1-1|TRBV11-2|once|NA
CASKLETFYENTEAFF
TGTGCCAGCAAGCTGGAGACGTTTTACGAGAACACTGAAGCTTTCTTT
>TRBJ1-1|TRBV28|once|TRBD1
CASSPWTGGGTEAFF
TGTGCCAGCAGTCCCTGGACAGGGGGAGGGACTGAAGCTTTCTTT
>TRBJ2-5|TRBV18|NA|TRBD1
CASSPDREETQYF
TGTGCCAGCTCACCAGACAGGGAAGAGACCCAGTACTTC
>TRBJ2-3|TRBV19|NA|TRBD2
CASSIGTSGRRSTDTQYF
TGTGCCAGTAGTATTGGGACTAGCGGGAGACGGAGCACAGATACGCAGTATTTT